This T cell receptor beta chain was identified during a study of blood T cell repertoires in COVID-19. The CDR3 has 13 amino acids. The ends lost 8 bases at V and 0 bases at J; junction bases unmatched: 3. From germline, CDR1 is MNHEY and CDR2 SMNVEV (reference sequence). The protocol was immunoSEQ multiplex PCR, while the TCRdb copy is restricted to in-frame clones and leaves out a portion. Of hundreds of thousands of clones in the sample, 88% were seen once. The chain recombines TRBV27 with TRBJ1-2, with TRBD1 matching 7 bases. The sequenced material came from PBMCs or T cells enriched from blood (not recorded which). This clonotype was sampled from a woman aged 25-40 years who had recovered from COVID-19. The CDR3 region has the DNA TGTGCCAGCTGGGACAGCGCTAACTATGGCTACACCTTC. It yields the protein CASWDSANYGYTF.